The subject of this entry is one T cell receptor beta chain. This entry is derived from a study of blood T cell repertoires in COVID-19. For the study at large: Researchers got acute and convalescent COVID-19 samples from the United States, Italy and Spain. The cDNA or gDNA used as material had been derived from T cells, B-cell-depleted T cells, or PBMCs.

CDR1 and CDR2 (germline): DFQATT, SNEGSKA (reference sequence). This CDR3 comprises 17 residues. V lost 3 bases to trimming and J lost 1 base; unmatched junction nucleotides: 12. Original handling: Researchers report that nucleated cell counts were estimated from reference gene primer amplification. Clones were sequenced by immunoSEQ multiplex PCR, and TCRdb holds only the in-frame ones, with some missing. The D gene and trimming were derived from the DNA, and the V and J assignments and clone size from that table. The sample holds 130,000 or so clones; 85% are singletons and the top ten take about 4.3%.

The rearrangement joins TRBV20-1 to TRBJ2-3, with TRBD2 matching over 8 bases. Material: peripheral blood. This TCR derives from a human donor in a cohort sampled during active COVID-19. CDR3 bases: TGCAGTGCTAGTATGGCAAGCGGGAGATTGGGCACAGATACGCAGTATTTT. This codes for CSASMASGRLGTDTQYF.